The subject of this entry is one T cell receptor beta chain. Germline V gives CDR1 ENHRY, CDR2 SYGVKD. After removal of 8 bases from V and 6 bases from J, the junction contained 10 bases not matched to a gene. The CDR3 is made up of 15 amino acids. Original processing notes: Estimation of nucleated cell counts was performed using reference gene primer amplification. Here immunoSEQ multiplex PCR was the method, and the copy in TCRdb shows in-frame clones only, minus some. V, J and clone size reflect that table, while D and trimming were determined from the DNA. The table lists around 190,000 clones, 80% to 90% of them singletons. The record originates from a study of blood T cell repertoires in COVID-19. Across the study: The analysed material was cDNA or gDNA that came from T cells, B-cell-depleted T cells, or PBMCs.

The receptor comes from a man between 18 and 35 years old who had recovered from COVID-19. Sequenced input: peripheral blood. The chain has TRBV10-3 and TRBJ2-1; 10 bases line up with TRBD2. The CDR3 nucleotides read TGTGCCATCGGAGCAGGTCTAGCGGGAGTCAATGAGCAGTTCTTC. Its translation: CAIGAGLAGVNEQFF.